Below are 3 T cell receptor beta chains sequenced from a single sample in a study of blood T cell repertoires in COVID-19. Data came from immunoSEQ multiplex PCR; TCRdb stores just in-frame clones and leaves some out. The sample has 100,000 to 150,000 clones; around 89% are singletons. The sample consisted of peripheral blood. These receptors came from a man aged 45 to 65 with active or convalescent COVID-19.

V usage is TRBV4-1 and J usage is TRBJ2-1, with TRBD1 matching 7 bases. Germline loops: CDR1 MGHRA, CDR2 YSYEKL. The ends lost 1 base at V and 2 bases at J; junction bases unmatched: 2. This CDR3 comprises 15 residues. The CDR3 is CASSQVGQTYNEQFF. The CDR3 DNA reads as TGCGCCAGCAGCCAAGTGGGACAGACCTACAATGAGCAGTTCTTC.

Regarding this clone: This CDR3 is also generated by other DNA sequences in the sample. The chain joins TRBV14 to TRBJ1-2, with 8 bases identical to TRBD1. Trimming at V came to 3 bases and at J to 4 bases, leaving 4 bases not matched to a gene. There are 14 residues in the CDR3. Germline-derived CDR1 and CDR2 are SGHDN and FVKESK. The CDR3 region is CASSQGTGPYGYTF. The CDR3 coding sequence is TGTGCCAGCAGCCAGGGGACAGGTCCCTATGGCTACACCTTC.

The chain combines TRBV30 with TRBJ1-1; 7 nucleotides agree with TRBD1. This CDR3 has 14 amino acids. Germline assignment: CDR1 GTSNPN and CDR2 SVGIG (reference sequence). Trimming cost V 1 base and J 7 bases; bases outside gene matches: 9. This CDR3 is CAWSGDRAGVEAFF. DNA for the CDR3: TGTGCCTGGAGTGGGGACAGAGCTGGGGTTGAAGCTTTCTTT.